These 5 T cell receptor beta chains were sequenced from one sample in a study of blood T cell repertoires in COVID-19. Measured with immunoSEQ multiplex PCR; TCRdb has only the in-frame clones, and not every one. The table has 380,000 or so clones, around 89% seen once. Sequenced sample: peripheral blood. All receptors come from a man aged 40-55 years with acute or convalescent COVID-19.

Written as DNA, the CDR3 is TGTGCCAGCAGCTTCTCAGCGGCAGGAAATACGCAGTATTTT. Encoded protein: CASSFSAAGNTQYF. V is TRBV7-2 and J is TRBJ2-3; D is perhaps TRBD2 (5 bases). CDR3 length: 14 amino acids. Trimming stripped 3 bases from V and 7 bases from J, with 14 bases between. Germline V gives CDR1 SGHTA, CDR2 FQGNSA. Full variable domain (outside the CDR3, taken from reference TRBV7-2 and TRBJ2-3): GAGVSQSPSNKVTEKGKDVELRCDPISGHTALYWYRQSLGQGLEFLIYFQGNSAPDKSGLPSDRFSAERTGGSVSTLTIQRTQQEDSAVYLCASSFSAAGNTQYFGPGTRLTVL.

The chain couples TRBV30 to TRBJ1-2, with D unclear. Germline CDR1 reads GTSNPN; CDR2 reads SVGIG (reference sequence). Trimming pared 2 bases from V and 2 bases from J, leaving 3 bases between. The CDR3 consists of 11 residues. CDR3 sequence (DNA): TGTGCCTGGAGTACAAACTATGGCTACACCTTC. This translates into CAWSTNYGYTF.

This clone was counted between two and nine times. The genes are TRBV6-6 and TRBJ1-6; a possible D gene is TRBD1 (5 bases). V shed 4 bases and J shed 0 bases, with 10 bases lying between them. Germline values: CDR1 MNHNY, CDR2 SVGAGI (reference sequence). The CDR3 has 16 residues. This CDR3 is CASSSDRSSYNSPLHF. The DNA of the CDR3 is TGTGCCAGCAGTTCTGACAGAAGCTCCTATAATTCACCCCTCCACTTT.

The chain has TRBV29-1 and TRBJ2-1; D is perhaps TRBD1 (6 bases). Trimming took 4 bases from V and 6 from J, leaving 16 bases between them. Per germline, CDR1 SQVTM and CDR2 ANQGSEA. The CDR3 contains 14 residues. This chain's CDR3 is CSVVNRVISNEQFF. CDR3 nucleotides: TGCAGCGTTGTTAACAGGGTCATATCCAATGAGCAGTTCTTC.

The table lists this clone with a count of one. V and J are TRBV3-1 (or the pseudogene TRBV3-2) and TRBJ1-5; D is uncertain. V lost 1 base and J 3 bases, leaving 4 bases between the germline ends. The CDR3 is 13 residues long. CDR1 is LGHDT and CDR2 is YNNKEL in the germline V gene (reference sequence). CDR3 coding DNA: TGTGCCAGCAGCCAAGTCATCAATCAGCCCCAGCATTTT. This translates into CASSQVINQPQHF.